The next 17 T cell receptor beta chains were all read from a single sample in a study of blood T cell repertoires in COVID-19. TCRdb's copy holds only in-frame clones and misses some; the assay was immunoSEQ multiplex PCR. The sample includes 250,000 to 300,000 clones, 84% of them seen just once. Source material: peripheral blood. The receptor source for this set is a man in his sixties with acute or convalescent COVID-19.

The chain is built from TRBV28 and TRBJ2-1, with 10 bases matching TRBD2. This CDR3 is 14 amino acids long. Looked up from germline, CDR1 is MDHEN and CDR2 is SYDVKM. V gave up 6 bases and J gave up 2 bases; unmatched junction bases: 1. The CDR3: CASRLAGPYNEQFF. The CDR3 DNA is TGTGCCAGCAGACTAGCGGGACCCTACAATGAGCAGTTCTTC.

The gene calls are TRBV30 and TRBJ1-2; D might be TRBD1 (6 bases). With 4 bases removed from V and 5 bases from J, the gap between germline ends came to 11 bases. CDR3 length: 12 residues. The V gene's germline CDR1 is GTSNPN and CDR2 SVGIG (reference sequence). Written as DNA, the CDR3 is TGTGCCTGGAACTCAGGGGCATATGGCTACACCTTC. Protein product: CAWNSGAYGYTF.

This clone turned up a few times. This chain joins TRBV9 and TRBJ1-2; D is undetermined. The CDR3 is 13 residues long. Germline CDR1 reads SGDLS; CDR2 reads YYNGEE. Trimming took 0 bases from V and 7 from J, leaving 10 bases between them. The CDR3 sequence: CASSVGGMSGYTF. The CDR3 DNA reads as TGTGCCAGCAGCGTAGGCGGTATGAGTGGCTACACCTTC. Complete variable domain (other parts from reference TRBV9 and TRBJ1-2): DSGVTQTPKHLITATGQRVTLRCSPRSGDLSVYWYQQSLDQGLQFLIQYYNGEERAKGNILERFSAQQFPDLHSELNLSSLELGDSALYFCASSVGGMSGYTFGSGTRLTVV.

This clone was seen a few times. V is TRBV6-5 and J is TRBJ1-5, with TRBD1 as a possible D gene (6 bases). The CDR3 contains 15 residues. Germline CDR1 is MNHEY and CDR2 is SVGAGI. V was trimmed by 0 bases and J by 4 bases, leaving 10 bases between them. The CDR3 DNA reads TGTGCCAGCAGTTACTCGTTGGGGGCGAATCAGCCCCAGCATTTT. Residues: CASSYSLGANQPQHF.

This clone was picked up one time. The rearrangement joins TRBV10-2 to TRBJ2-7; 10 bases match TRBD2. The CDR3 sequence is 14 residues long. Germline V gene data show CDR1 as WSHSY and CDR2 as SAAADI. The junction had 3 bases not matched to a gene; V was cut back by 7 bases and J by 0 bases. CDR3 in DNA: TGCGCCAGCACGTTAGCGGGGGGCTCCTACGAGCAGTACTTC. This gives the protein CASTLAGGSYEQYF.

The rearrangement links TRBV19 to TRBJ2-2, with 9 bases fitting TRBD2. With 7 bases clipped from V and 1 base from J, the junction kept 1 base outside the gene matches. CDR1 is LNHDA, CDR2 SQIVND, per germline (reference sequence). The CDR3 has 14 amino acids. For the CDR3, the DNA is TGTGCCAGTAATAGCGGGAGGAACACCGGGGAGCTGTTTTTT. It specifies CASNSGRNTGELFF.

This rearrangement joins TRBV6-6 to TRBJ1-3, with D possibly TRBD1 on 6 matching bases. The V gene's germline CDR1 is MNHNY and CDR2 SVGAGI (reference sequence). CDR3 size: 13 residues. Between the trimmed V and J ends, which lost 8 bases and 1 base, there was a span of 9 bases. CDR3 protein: CASLDRSGNTIYF. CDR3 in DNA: TGTGCCAGCCTGGACAGATCTGGAAACACCATATATTTT.

CDR3 DNA: TGCGCCAGCAGTGTCATTCCTGGGGGGGACACTGAAGCTTTCTTT. This gives the protein CASSVIPGGDTEAFF. The V gene is TRBV10-1, the J gene TRBJ1-1; TRBD1 might be the D (5 bases). V was pared by 4 bases and J by 3 bases, with 15 bases between. Germline lookup yields CDR1 WNHNN and CDR2 SYGVQD (reference sequence). The CDR3 is made up of 15 amino acids.

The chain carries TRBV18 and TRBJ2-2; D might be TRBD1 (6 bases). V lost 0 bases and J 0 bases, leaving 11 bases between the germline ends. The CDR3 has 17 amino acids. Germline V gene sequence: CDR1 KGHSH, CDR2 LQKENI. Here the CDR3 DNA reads TGTGCCAGCTCACCACCAACCCGGACAGCGAACACCGGGGAGCTGTTTTTT. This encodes CASSPPTRTANTGELFF.

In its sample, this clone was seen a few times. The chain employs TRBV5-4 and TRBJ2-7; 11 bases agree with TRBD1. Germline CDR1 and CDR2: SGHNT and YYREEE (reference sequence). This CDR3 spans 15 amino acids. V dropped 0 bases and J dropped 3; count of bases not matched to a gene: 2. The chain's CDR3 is CASSLGGQGDYEQYF. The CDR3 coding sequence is TGTGCCAGCAGCTTGGGGGGACAGGGGGACTACGAGCAGTACTTC.

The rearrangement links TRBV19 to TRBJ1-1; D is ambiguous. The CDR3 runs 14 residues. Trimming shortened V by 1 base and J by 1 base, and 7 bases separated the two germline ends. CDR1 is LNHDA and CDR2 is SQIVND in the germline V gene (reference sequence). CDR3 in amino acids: CASSIARTNTEAFF. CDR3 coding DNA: TGTGCCAGTAGTATAGCGAGAACGAACACTGAAGCTTTCTTT. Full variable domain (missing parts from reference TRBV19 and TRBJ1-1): DGGITQSPKYLFRKEGQNVTLSCEQNLNHDAMYWYRQDPGQGLRLIYYSQIVNDFQKGDIAEGYSVSREKKESFPLTVTSAQKNPTAFYLCASSIARTNTEAFFGQGTRLTVV.

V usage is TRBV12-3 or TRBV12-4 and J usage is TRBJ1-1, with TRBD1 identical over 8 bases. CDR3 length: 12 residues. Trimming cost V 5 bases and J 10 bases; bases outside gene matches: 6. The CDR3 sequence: CASSPGGSAAFF. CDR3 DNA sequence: TGTGCCAGCAGTCCAGGGGGCAGCGCAGCTTTCTTT.

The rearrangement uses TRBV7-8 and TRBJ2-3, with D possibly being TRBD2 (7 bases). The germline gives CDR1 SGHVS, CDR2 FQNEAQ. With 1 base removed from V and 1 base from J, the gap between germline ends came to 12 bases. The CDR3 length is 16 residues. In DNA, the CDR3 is TGTGCCAGCAGCTTAGTTACAGGGAGGGGCACAGATACGCAGTATTTT. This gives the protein CASSLVTGRGTDTQYF.

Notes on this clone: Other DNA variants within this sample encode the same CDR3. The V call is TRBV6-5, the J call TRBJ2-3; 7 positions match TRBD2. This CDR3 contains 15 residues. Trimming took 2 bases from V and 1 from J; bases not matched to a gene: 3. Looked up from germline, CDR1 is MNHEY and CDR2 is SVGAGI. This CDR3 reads CASSYQRGGTDTQYF. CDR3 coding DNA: TGTGCCAGCAGTTACCAGCGGGGTGGCACAGATACGCAGTATTTT.

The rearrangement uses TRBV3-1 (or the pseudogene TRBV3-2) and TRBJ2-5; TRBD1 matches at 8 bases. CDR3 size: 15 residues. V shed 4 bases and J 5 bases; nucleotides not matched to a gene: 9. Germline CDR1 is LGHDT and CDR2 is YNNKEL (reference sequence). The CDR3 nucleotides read TGTGCCAGCAGCCTTGCCGGGACAGGAGGGGAGACCCAGTACTTC. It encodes CASSLAGTGGETQYF.

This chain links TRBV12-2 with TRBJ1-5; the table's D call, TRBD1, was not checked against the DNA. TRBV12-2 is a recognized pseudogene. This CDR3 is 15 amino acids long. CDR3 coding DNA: TGTGCAAGTCGCTTAGAGGACAGGTTCAATCAGCCCCAGCATTTT. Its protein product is CASRLEDRFNQPQHF.

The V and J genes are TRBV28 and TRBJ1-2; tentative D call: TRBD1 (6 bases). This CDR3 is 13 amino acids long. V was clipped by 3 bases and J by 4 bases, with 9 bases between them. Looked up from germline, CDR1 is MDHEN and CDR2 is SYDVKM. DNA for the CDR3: TGTGCCAGCAGTTTTCAGGGGAGCTATGGCTACACCTTC. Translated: CASSFQGSYGYTF.